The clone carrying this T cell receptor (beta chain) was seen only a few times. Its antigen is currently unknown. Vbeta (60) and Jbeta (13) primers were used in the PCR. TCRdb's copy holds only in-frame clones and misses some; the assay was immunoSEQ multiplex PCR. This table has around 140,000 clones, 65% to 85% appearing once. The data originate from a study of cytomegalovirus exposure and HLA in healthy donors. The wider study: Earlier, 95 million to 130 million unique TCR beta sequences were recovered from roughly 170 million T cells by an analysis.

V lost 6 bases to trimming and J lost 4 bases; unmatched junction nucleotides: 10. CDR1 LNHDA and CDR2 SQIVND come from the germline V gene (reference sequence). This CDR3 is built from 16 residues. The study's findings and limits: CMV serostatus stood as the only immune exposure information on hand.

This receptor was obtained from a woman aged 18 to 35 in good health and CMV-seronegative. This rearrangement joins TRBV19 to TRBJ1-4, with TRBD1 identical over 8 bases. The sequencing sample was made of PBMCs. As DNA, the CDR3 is TGTGCCAGTAGGCCTCCTCAGGGGGCGCATAATGAAAAACTGTTTTTT. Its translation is CASRPPQGAHNEKLFF.